Listed below are T cell receptor beta chains from one sample, sequenced in a study of CD8 T cells in ankylosing spondylitis. TCRdb reprocessed the 5' RACE reads with MiXCR, giving one entry per CDR3 protein. The sample consists of about 540,000 distinct CDR3 sequences, roughly 13% of them appearing once. The sequenced sample consisted of blood, either unsorted or a sorted T cell fraction (not recorded which). The source is a male donor with ankylosing spondylitis. The CDR3 runs from the conserved cysteine through the conserved F or W. A D gene is named only where the DNA matches it firmly. The size of a clone is reported for some rows only, either as once, few or many, or as a class for expanded clones.

TRBV6-5	TRBD2	12	TRBJ2-3	.	CASPTSADTQYF	TGTGCCAGCCCCACTAGCGCAGATACGCAGTATTTT
TRBV10-1	TRBD1	14	TRBJ1-2	.	CASSESRGGDGYTF	TGCGCCAGCAGTGAGTCAAGAGGGGGCGATGGCTACACCTTC
TRBV5-5	.	14	TRBJ2-7	few	CASMNDPGAYEQYF	TGTGCCAGCATGAACGACCCGGGGGCCTACGAGCAGTACTTC
TRBV20-1	TRBD2	15	TRBJ2-7	.	CSAWVPRGRAYEQYF	TGCAGTGCTTGGGTCCCCCGCGGGAGGGCCTACGAGCAGTACTTC
TRBV7-2	.	12	TRBJ2-1	few	CASSLRRREQFF	TGTGCCAGCAGCTTACGAAGGCGGGAGCAGTTCTTC
TRBV7-9	TRBD1	13	TRBJ1-6	many	CASSTGQGSPLHF	TGTGCCAGCAGCACAGGACAGGGAAGTCCCCTCCACTTT
TRBV18	.	16	TRBJ1-1	.	CASSPARGGGNTEAFF	TGTGCCAGCTCACCAGCACGTGGAGGGGGGAACACTGAAGCTTTCTTT
TRBV28	TRBD1	14	TRBJ1-4	.	CASSKTGVAEKLLF	TGTGCCAGCAGTAAGACAGGGGTGGCTGAAAAACTGCTTTTT
TRBV20-1	TRBD2	13	TRBJ2-3	.	CSAPPGTRDTQYF	TGCAGTGCCCCACCCGGGACTAGAGATACGCAGTATTTT
TRBV29-1	.	15	TRBJ2-1	many	CSVSPRRVGMNEQFF	TGCAGCGTTAGCCCCCGGCGGGTTGGGATGAATGAGCAGTTCTTC
TRBV12-3/TRBV12-4	.	14	TRBJ2-3	.	CASSLGPAEDTQYF	TGTGCCAGCAGTTTAGGGCCGGCTGAGGATACGCAGTATTTT
TRBV5-6	.	15	TRBJ2-1	few	CASSRLGSGNNEQFF	TGTGCCAGCAGCAGACTAGGTAGCGGAAACAATGAGCAGTTCTTC
TRBV11-3	TRBD2	17	TRBJ2-4	few	CASSFGTSGVAKNIQYF	TGTGCCAGCAGCTTCGGGACTAGCGGAGTAGCCAAAAACATTCAGTACTTC